This TCR beta chain appears in the sequencing data of a study of vaccination effects on CD4 cells after COVID-19. Findings of the study overall: Mainly new vaccine-induced clones made up the post-vaccine spike-reactive clones in convalescents.

On this clone: The antigen is not known.

Sequencing was preceded by expansion of antigen-specific CD4+ T cells with viral peptide pools in the ViraFEST assay. Having been cultured for 10 days, the cells underwent CD4+ T cell isolation. Infection dated between March and December 2020, before the Alpha, Beta and Delta variants reached the United States. Wells containing approximately 2 million PBMC each were cultured with approximately 9.2 IU/ml IL-2 and approximately 10 ug/ml peptides. In the cultures, half the medium was exchanged for IL-2 medium on days 3 and 7. The CDR3 is 15 amino acids. The germline V gene has CDR1 SGHTA and CDR2 FQGNSA. V lost 1 base and J 4 bases, leaving 10 bases between the germline ends. Libraries were prepared by immunoSEQ multiplex PCR; TCRdb keeps only in-frame clonotypes and omits some of them. The repertoire has about 24,000 clones, roughly four fifths of them found once; the top ten carry approximately 16%.

The gene calls are TRBV7-2 and TRBJ2-2; D may be TRBD2 (6 bases). The TCR originated in a human donor who had a prior SARS-CoV-2 infection. The input for sequencing was CD4+ T cells from PBMCs cultured with SARS-CoV-2 spike peptides, taken before COVID-19 vaccination. The CDR3 region has the DNA TGTGCCAGCAGCTTAGTGGGAGGTACCACCGGGGAGCTGTTTTTT. Translating gives CASSLVGGTTGELFF.